Presented here are 26 T cell receptor beta chains from one specimen sequenced in a study of blood T cells in healthy people across ages. Sample-barcoded 5' priming and a J-beta primer mix drove a second PCR of roughly 7 to 11 cycles. A single record per CDR3 protein comes from TCRdb applying MiXCR to the 5' RACE reads. Here the sample spans over 1,500,000 distinct CDR3 sequences, around half being singletons. The source material was blood. Receptor source: a woman in her 40s in good health.

This clonotype was detected only a few times. This sequence joins TRBV20-1 and TRBJ2-3; 7 bases agree with TRBD2. This CDR3 is 16 amino acids long. Germline-derived CDR1 and CDR2 are DFQATT and SNEGSKA (reference sequence). With 5 bases clipped from V and 0 bases from J, the junction kept 11 bases outside the gene matches. The CDR3 sequence is CSAARGIASSTDTQYF. CDR3 sequence (DNA): TGCAGTGCTGCGCGGGGGATCGCATCTAGCACAGATACGCAGTATTTT.

The chain recombines TRBV6-2 or TRBV6-3 with TRBJ2-7; TRBD2 matches at 10 bases. Germline CDR1 reads MNHEY; CDR2 reads SVGEGT. The CDR3 is 16 amino acids. The CDR3 DNA follows: TGTGCCAGCAGTTTCGGACTAGCGGCGAATTCCTACGAGCAGTGCGTC. This translates into CASSFGLAANSYEQCV.

J is TRBJ1-5 and V is TRBV20-1, with D unclear. CDR1 and CDR2 from the germline V gene are DFQATT and SNEGSKA (reference sequence). The CDR3 extends over 15 amino acids. V lost 2 bases to trimming and J lost 7 bases, with 18 bases between them. As DNA, the CDR3 is TGCAGTGCTAGAAACCACGGACGCAAGGGACAGCCCCAGCATTTT. Its translation: CSARNHGRKGQPQHF.

The chain joins TRBV11-2 to TRBJ2-1; 8 bases are shared with TRBD1. CDR1 SGHAT and CDR2 FQNNGV come from the germline V gene. The CDR3 has 15 amino acids. Unmatched junction bases numbered 10, after V lost 3 bases and J lost 9 bases. CDR3 sequence: CASSLDRVARIEQFF. The CDR3 coding sequence is TGTGCCAGCAGCTTGGACAGGGTGGCTCGCATTGAGCAGTTCTTC.

This chain connects TRBV6-1 to TRBJ1-2, with D hard to call. The length of the CDR3 is 15 residues. Germline CDR1 and CDR2: MNHNS and SASEGT. The ends were cut back, 1 base at V and 4 bases at J, with 13 bases in the middle. CDR3 residues: CASSEEEGNGYGYTF. The CDR3 nucleotides are TGTGCCAGCAGTGAAGAGGAGGGTAACGGCTATGGCTACACCTTC.

The chain uses TRBV20-1 and TRBJ2-1; 15 nucleotides align to TRBD2. The germline V gene has CDR1 DFQATT and CDR2 SNEGSKA (reference sequence). The CDR3 loop spans 21 amino acids. V trimming: 2 bases; J trimming: 1 base; junction bases outside the gene matches: 15. CDR3 sequence: CSARQKLRTSGGAVSYNEQFF. CDR3 bases: TGCAGTGCTAGACAAAAACTAAGGACTAGCGGGGGGGCCGTATCCTACAATGAGCAGTTCTTC.

The chain uses TRBV29-1 and TRBJ2-1; D gene uncertain. The CDR3 loop spans 12 amino acids. Germline CDR1 reads SQVTM; CDR2 reads ANQGSEA. V was shortened by 2 bases and J by 13 bases, with 15 bases between the two germline ends. This CDR3 reads CSVEPLGETQFF. The CDR3 DNA reads TGCAGCGTTGAACCCTTAGGAGAGACCCAGTTCTTC.

This clonotype came up once. The CDR3 nucleotides are TGTGCCAGCAGTACATCAGGGGTGGGCAATCAGCCCCAGCATTTT. This gives the protein CASSTSGVGNQPQHF. The chain uses TRBV12-3 or TRBV12-4 and TRBJ1-5, with D possibly being TRBD1 (6 bases). V dropped 5 bases and J dropped 2 bases, with 13 bases sitting between them. This CDR3 has 15 amino acids.

This chain uses TRBV6-6 with TRBJ2-3; a possible D gene is TRBD1 (6 bases). V lost 6 bases to trimming and J lost 6 bases, with 19 bases between them. The CDR3 loop spans 15 amino acids. Per the germline V gene, CDR1 is MNHNY and CDR2 is SVGAGI (reference sequence). The CDR3: CASRSYRAGLDTQYF. CDR3 bases: TGTGCCAGCAGGAGCTACAGGGCTGGGTTGGATACGCAGTATTTT.

The rearrangement joins TRBV20-1 to TRBJ1-2; 8 bases align to TRBD1. Trimming at V came to 6 bases and at J to 3 bases, leaving 3 bases not matched to a gene. The CDR3 has 12 residues. Germline CDR1 and CDR2: DFQATT and SNEGSKA (reference sequence). The CDR3 is CSAVGQDYGYTF. The CDR3 DNA is TGCAGTGCAGTGGGACAGGACTATGGCTACACCTTC.

This chain connects TRBV20-1 to TRBJ2-7; TRBD2 agrees at 7 bases. This CDR3 is 11 amino acids long. Per the germline V gene, CDR1 is DFQATT and CDR2 is SNEGSKA (reference sequence). This CDR3 is CSAGVTYEQYF. The DNA of the CDR3 is TGCTCGGCGGGGGTTACCTACGAGCAGTACTTC.

The rearrangement uses TRBV7-2 and TRBJ2-1; 9 bases are a match to TRBD2. Germline CDR1 is SGHTA and CDR2 is FQGNSA. Trimming cost V 1 base and J 0 bases; bases outside gene matches: 13. This CDR3 is built from 20 residues. CDR3 nucleotides: TGTGCCAGCAGCTTAGTATCTCTAGCGGGGCCCCAAAGCTCCTACAATGAGCAGTTCTTC. The encoded protein is CASSLVSLAGPQSSYNEQFF.

This clonotype was found many times. The J gene is TRBJ2-7, the V gene TRBV28; the match to TRBD1 covers 11 bases. The CDR3 contains 14 residues. J gave up 3 bases and V 6 bases, and 4 bases lay outside the gene matches. Per the germline V gene, CDR1 is MDHEN and CDR2 is SYDVKM. The DNA for the CDR3 is TGTGCCAGCAGCTTCGGGACAGGGGGCTACGAGCAGTACTTC. Protein: CASSFGTGGYEQYF.

This clonotype was observed a handful of times. The chain uses TRBV6-1 and TRBJ1-1; D is possibly TRBD1 (5 bases). CDR3 size: 12 residues. Trimming left V 8 bases short and J 7 bases short, with 14 bases between. Germline CDR1 MNHNS, CDR2 SASEGT. The CDR3 nucleotides read TGTGCCAGCCGGCGGACACCAAGTGAAGCTTTCTTT. Its protein product is CASRRTPSEAFF.

The chain uses TRBV12-5 and TRBJ2-5; 13 bases align to TRBD2. V shed 4 bases, J shed 1 base, and the junction held 3 bases outside the gene matches. CDR1 is LGHNT, CDR2 FRNRAP, per germline. CDR3 length: 16 residues. The CDR3 nucleotides read TGTGCTAGTGGTTCCGGACTAGCGGGGGTCCAAGAGACCCAGTACTTC. As protein: CASGSGLAGVQETQYF.

This clonotype was seen a few times. V is TRBV20-1 and J is TRBJ2-5, with D maybe TRBD2 (6 bases). This CDR3 has 12 amino acids. Trimming cost V 7 bases and J 11 bases, with 20 bases left between them. From germline, CDR1 is DFQATT and CDR2 SNEGSKA (reference sequence). As DNA, the CDR3 is TGCAGTGGATCGGGACTTACGGGTGAGCAGTACTTC. Its translation is CSGSGLTGEQYF.

A single count supports this clonotype. The rearrangement links TRBV14 to TRBJ2-3; D is possibly TRBD2 (7 bases). Germline assignment: CDR1 SGHDN and CDR2 FVKESK. V was shortened by 8 bases and J by 6 bases, with 18 bases between the two germline ends. The CDR3 is 14 residues long. Here the CDR3 reads CASGRRGDKDTQYF. The CDR3 nucleotides are TGTGCCAGCGGAAGACGGGGGGACAAGGATACGCAGTATTTT.

This clonotype has a handful of counts. The chain recombines TRBV6-1 with TRBJ2-1; 8 nucleotides agree with TRBD2. The germline gives CDR1 MNHNS, CDR2 SASEGT. With 3 bases clipped from V and 4 bases from J, the junction kept 8 bases outside the gene matches. The CDR3 spans 16 residues. This chain's CDR3 is CASSDLAGTRYNEQFF. The CDR3, as DNA: TGTGCCAGCAGTGACTTAGCGGGGACTCGGTACAATGAGCAGTTCTTC.

The rearrangement uses TRBV5-1 and TRBJ2-3; 11 nucleotides match TRBD2. Unmatched junction bases numbered 3, after V lost 0 bases and J lost 6 bases. The CDR3 is 15 amino acids. From germline, CDR1 is SGHRS and CDR2 YFSETQ. For the CDR3, the DNA is TGCGCCAGCAGCTTGGGACTAGCGGGGTTCGATACGCAGTATTTT. It specifies CASSLGLAGFDTQYF.

The sample holds a few counts of this clonotype. The chain links TRBV4-3 to TRBJ2-3; TRBD2 matches 13 bases. V dropped 4 bases and J dropped 5; count of bases not matched to a gene: 18. Germline loops: CDR1 LGHNA, CDR2 YSLEER. The CDR3 length is 20 residues. The CDR3, as DNA: TGCGCCAGCAGCCCCCGACGACTAGCGGGGGGCCAGTCTCGGGAAGATACGCAGTATTTT. Protein product: CASSPRRLAGGQSREDTQYF.

In this sample, this clonotype turned up many times. The DNA of the CDR3 is TGCAGCGCCCATACCGGGACTAGCGGGGGCTCCTACGAGCAGTACTTC. This codes for CSAHTGTSGGSYEQYF. This chain uses TRBV29-1 with TRBJ2-7; 14 bases map to TRBD2. The CDR3 is 16 residues long. Germline CDR1 and CDR2: SQVTM and ANQGSEA. Trimming at V came to 7 bases and at J to 0 bases, leaving 8 bases not matched to a gene.

This clonotype has just a few counts. The germline gene is not matched at one end of the junction; a read error may be the cause. The chain carries TRBV11-2 and TRBJ2-3; D gene uncertain. Per germline, CDR1 SGHAT and CDR2 FQNNGV. The CDR3 extends over 16 amino acids. CDR3 in amino acids: CASSYPRTTSTDTQYF. For the CDR3, the DNA is TGTGCCAGTAGCTACCCAAGAACAACTAGCACAGATACGCAGTATTTT.

The chain recombines TRBV28 with TRBJ1-4; 7 bases align to TRBD1. V lost 1 base, J lost 0 bases, and 11 bases stayed unmatched. Germline assignment: CDR1 MDHEN and CDR2 SYDVKM. This CDR3 spans 19 amino acids. CDR3 region: CASSLFLGTAGATNEKLFF. The CDR3 DNA sequence: TGTGCCAGCAGTTTATTTCTCGGGACAGCTGGTGCAACTAATGAAAAACTGTTTTTT. Supplemented by reference TRBV28 and TRBJ1-4, the full variable domain reads DVKVTQSSRYLVKRTGEKVFLECVQDMDHENMFWYRQDPGLGLRLIYFSYDVKMKEKGDIPEGYSVSREKKERFSLILESASTNQTSMYLCASSLFLGTAGATNEKLFFGSGTQLSVL.

The chain has TRBV27 and TRBJ1-1; 8 positions match TRBD1. V lost 4 bases, J lost 4 bases, and 8 bases stayed unmatched. CDR1 and CDR2 (germline): MNHEY, SMNVEV (reference sequence). The CDR3 has 15 amino acids. CDR3 nucleotide sequence: TGTGCCAGCAGTTGGGGACAGGCCGGGGCCACTGAAGCTTTCTTT. Translating gives CASSWGQAGATEAFF.

The chain employs TRBV7-9 and TRBJ2-3; 8 bases agree with TRBD1. V shed 5 bases, J shed 0 bases, and the junction held 7 bases outside the gene matches. CDR1 is SEHNR, CDR2 FQNEAQ, per germline (reference sequence). The CDR3 sequence is 16 residues long. The CDR3 reads CASSGQGPTSTDTQYF. In nucleotides, the CDR3 is TGTGCCAGCAGCGGACAGGGTCCCACTAGCACAGATACGCAGTATTTT.

V usage is TRBV28 and J usage is TRBJ2-5; the D gene could be TRBD1 or TRBD2 (5 bases each). This CDR3 region has 14 residues. Germline loops: CDR1 MDHEN, CDR2 SYDVKM. V was trimmed by 6 bases and J by 5 bases, leaving 16 bases between them. The CDR3 sequence: CASRAMGRGETQYF. In nucleotides, the CDR3 is TGTGCCAGCAGGGCCATGGGGCGCGGGGAGACCCAGTACTTC.